Shown below are 17 T cell receptor beta chains from a single sample sequenced in a study of blood T cell repertoires in COVID-19. Here immunoSEQ multiplex PCR was the method, and the copy in TCRdb shows in-frame clones only, minus some. The table has 250,000 to 350,000 clones, 70% to 85% seen once. The sample consisted of peripheral blood. Source of these receptors: a human donor with COVID-19, enrolled during active disease. The donor label of this sample is uncertain.

The chain recombines TRBV5-1 with TRBJ1-2; 7 bases align to TRBD1. CDR1 and CDR2 (germline): SGHRS, YFSETQ. CDR3 length equals 15 residues. V was clipped by 4 bases and J by 3 bases; unmatched bases: 9. The CDR3, as DNA: TGCGCCAGCAGCGTCCGGGACAGAGGTGACTATGGCTACACCTTC. Protein: CASSVRDRGDYGYTF.

The chain couples TRBV6-5 to TRBJ2-7; TRBD1 aligns across 7 bases. The CDR3 sequence is 15 residues long. Germline loops: CDR1 MNHEY, CDR2 SVGAGI. V shed 5 bases, J shed 2 bases, and the junction held 9 bases outside the gene matches. This chain's CDR3 is CASSLKTGVPYEQYF. CDR3 nucleotides: TGTGCCAGCAGTCTCAAAACAGGGGTCCCCTACGAGCAGTACTTC.

This clone occurred a few times. The chain uses TRBV5-1 and TRBJ2-1, with D perhaps TRBD2 (5 bases). Germline V gene lookup returns CDR1 SGHRS and CDR2 YFSETQ. V lost 2 bases and J 12 bases, leaving 15 bases between the germline ends. CDR3 length equals 13 residues. The CDR3 coding sequence is TGCGCCAGCAGCTTATCCCCTTGGAGCGGGCAGTTCTTC. This codes for CASSLSPWSGQFF.

This clone appeared a few times. The chain carries TRBV2 and TRBJ2-1; a weak D match, TRBD1 (5 bases). V was trimmed by 4 bases and J by 6 bases, leaving 10 bases between them. CDR1 is SNHLY and CDR2 is FYNNEI in the germline V gene. The CDR3 consists of 13 residues. CDR3: CASSGVGRNEQFF. As DNA, the CDR3 is TGTGCCAGCAGTGGGGTGGGGCGCAATGAGCAGTTCTTC.

This chain uses TRBV14 with TRBJ2-7; a weak D match, TRBD1 (6 bases). The CDR3 runs to 15 residues. Germline lookup yields CDR1 SGHDN and CDR2 FVKESK. Trimming stripped 2 bases from V and 3 bases from J, with 14 bases between. The CDR3 nucleotides read TGTGCCAGCAGCCAATTCCCAGGGGTGGACTACGAGCAGTACTTC. Its translation is CASSQFPGVDYEQYF. Variable domain in full (rest from reference TRBV14 and TRBJ2-7): EAGVTQFPSHSVIEKGQTVTLRCDPISGHDNLYWYRRVMGKEIKFLLHFVKESKQDESGMPNNRFLAERTGGTYSTLKVQPAELEDSGVYFCASSQFPGVDYEQYFGPGTRLTVT.

This clone was recorded once. This chain joins TRBV5-4 and TRBJ1-6; D gene unclear. Trimming removed 0 bases from V and 5 bases from J, with 12 bases in between. The CDR3 contains 16 residues. Germline V gene lookup returns CDR1 SGHNT and CDR2 YYREEE (reference sequence). Here the CDR3 reads CASSLDSFANNSPLHF. DNA of the CDR3: TGTGCCAGCAGCTTGGACAGCTTCGCTAATAATTCACCCCTCCACTTT.

The V and J genes are TRBV14 and TRBJ1-5, with D tentatively TRBD1 (5 bases). Deletions cut 1 base from V and 5 bases from J, with 6 bases between. This CDR3 contains 13 residues. Germline assignment: CDR1 SGHDN and CDR2 FVKESK. The CDR3 region is CASSQGGDQPQHF. The CDR3 bases are TGTGCCAGCAGCCAAGGGGGGGATCAGCCCCAGCATTTT.

V is TRBV7-2 and J is TRBJ2-6; 7 bases are shared with TRBD2. CDR1 and CDR2 from the germline V gene are SGHTA and FQGNSA. The V gene end was trimmed by 4 bases and the J gene end by 0 bases; junction bases not matched to a gene: 9. The CDR3 has 18 residues. The chain's CDR3 is CASSSSSGGSSGANVLTF. The CDR3 DNA reads as TGTGCCAGCAGCTCCTCTAGCGGAGGGAGCTCTGGGGCCAACGTCCTGACTTTC.

The chain joins TRBV4-1 to TRBJ2-7; 10 bases align to TRBD2. The length of the CDR3 is 16 residues. Germline CDR1 MGHRA, CDR2 YSYEKL. Trimming took 8 bases from V and 3 from J; bases not matched to a gene: 13. The CDR3 protein is CASGRTHLAGDYEQYF. The CDR3 DNA sequence: TGCGCCAGCGGGCGCACTCATCTAGCGGGGGACTACGAGCAGTACTTC.

The chain uses TRBV6-6 and TRBJ1-2; D perhaps matches TRBD1 (5 bases). V shed 6 bases and J shed 0 bases, with 14 bases lying between them. CDR3 length: 15 amino acids. Looked up from germline, CDR1 is MNHNY and CDR2 is SVGAGI (reference sequence). The CDR3 region has the DNA TGTGCCAGCAGAGAAGGACAATCCGCTAACTATGGCTACACCTTC. This translates into CASREGQSANYGYTF.

This chain joins TRBV5-1 and TRBJ2-2; 9 positions match TRBD1. The V gene's germline CDR1 is SGHRS and CDR2 YFSETQ. CDR3 size: 16 residues. V lost 0 bases, J lost 5 bases, and 5 bases stayed unmatched. CDR3 bases: TGCGCCAGCAGCTTGGATGGGGACAGGGCAACCGGGGAGCTGTTTTTT. Translating gives CASSLDGDRATGELFF. Full variable domain (rest looked up from reference TRBV5-1 and TRBJ2-2): KAGVTQTPRYLIKTRGQQVTLSCSPISGHRSVSWYQQTPGQGLQFLFEYFSETQRNKGNFPGRFSGRQFSNSRSEMNVSTLELGDSALYLCASSLDGDRATGELFFGEGSRLTVL.

V is TRBV5-8 and J is TRBJ2-5, with D possibly being TRBD1 (5 bases). This CDR3 spans 14 amino acids. Trimming took off 2 bases at V and 2 bases at J, with 10 bases between the two ends. Germline V gives CDR1 SGHTS, CDR2 YDEGEE. The CDR3 nucleotides are TGTGCCAGCAGCTTCCGACAGTTACAAGAGACCCAGTACTTC. Translating gives CASSFRQLQETQYF.

The chain joins TRBV21-1 to TRBJ1-1; the table's D call, TRBD1, has no DNA check behind it. TRBV21-1 is described as a pseudogene. CDR3 length: 19 amino acids. The DNA for the CDR3 is TGTGCCAGCAGCAAAGATGGGGCAGGGGGGCGGAAGATGAACACTGAAGCTTTCTTT. It translates to CASSKDGAGGRKMNTEAFF.

The V gene is TRBV29-1, the J gene TRBJ1-2, with 7 bases aligning to TRBD1. The CDR3 sequence is 15 residues long. Germline loops: CDR1 SQVTM, CDR2 ANQGSEA. The junction had 11 bases not matched to a gene; V was cut back by 0 bases and J by 7 bases. The CDR3 DNA reads as TGCAGCGTTGAAGATCTCGACAGGGAGGAGGGTGGCTACACCTTC. Its protein is CSVEDLDREEGGYTF.

The chain combines TRBV7-9 with TRBJ1-2; D gene uncertain. This CDR3 has 13 residues. Germline V gives CDR1 SEHNR, CDR2 FQNEAQ (reference sequence). V was trimmed by 3 bases and J by 4 bases, leaving 9 bases between them. As DNA, the CDR3 is TGTGCCAGCAGCTTGGCCTTCCCCTATGGCTACACCTTC. Encoded protein: CASSLAFPYGYTF.

This chain links TRBV5-6 with TRBJ2-1; 7 nucleotides line up with TRBD2. In germline, CDR1 is SGHDT, CDR2 YYEEEE. CDR3 length: 12 residues. V was pared by 4 bases and J by 8 bases, with 3 bases of the junction left unmatched. CDR3 nucleotides: TGTGCCAGCAGCCGGGGACTATATGAGCAGTTCTTC. Translating gives CASSRGLYEQFF.

The rearrangement links TRBV7-2 to TRBJ2-5, with D maybe TRBD1 (5 bases). V lost 2 bases, J lost 7 bases, and 5 bases lay in between. Per germline, CDR1 SGHTA and CDR2 FQGNSA. This CDR3 is 11 amino acids long. The CDR3 sequence is CASSLQGTQYF. Written as DNA, the CDR3 is TGTGCCAGCAGCTTACAGGGGACCCAGTACTTC.